A selection of T cell receptor beta chains follows, all from one sample in a study of shared clonotypes between healthy human individuals. TCRdb's table, derived via immunoSEQ multiplex PCR, lists solely in-frame clones and lacks some. The repertoire includes about 1.1 million clones, around 82% of them detected once, and roughly 0.56% sits in the top ten. Sequenced sample: memory CD4+ T cells from PBMCs. The receptors shown here come from a man younger than 35 in good health. Some clones in this sample may be carry-over from other donors' samples. Each CDR3 is given with its conserved first and last residue. D genes are given only for firm matches. Clone sizes are given selectively: once, few, many, or a class where the clone is expanded.

d_gene,v_gene,abundance,j_gene,len,CDR3nt,CDR3aa
NA,TRBV29-1,NA,TRBJ2-7,14,TGCAGCGTTGAATCGGCAGACCACTCCTACGAGCAGTACTTC,CSVESADHSYEQYF
NA,TRBV6-5,NA,TRBJ2-3,14,TGTGCCAGCAGGACAGGTTTCACGGTAGATACGCAGTATTTT,CASRTGFTVDTQYF
NA,TRBV2,NA,TRBJ2-1,13,TGTGCCAGCAGTGAAGCGCGAGAAGCGACACAGTTCTTC,CASSEAREATQFF
TRBD1,TRBV5-1,NA,TRBJ2-7,17,TGCGCCAGCAGCTTCTACCGCGGACAGGGTCTTTTCTACGAGCAGTACTTC,CASSFYRGQGLFYEQYF
TRBD1,TRBV5-1,NA,TRBJ1-3,15,TGCGCCAGCAGCCCAGGACAGGGGGCACAGGACACCATATATTTT,CASSPGQGAQDTIYF
NA,TRBV7-9,NA,TRBJ1-4,15,TGTGCCAGCACCCTAGGGGGGACGGCCAATGAAAAACTGTTTTTT,CASTLGGTANEKLFF
NA,TRBV15,NA,TRBJ2-1,13,TGTGCCACCAGCAGAGGGTTCGGGAATGAGCAGTTCTTC,CATSRGFGNEQFF
NA,TRBV10-1,NA,TRBJ1-1,17,TGCGCCAGCAGTGAGTCTATCAGTTTGGGCAAATCCACTGAAGCTTTCTTT,CASSESISLGKSTEAFF
NA,TRBV14,NA,TRBJ1-3,15,TGTGCCAGCAGCCAACTGGGTCTGGCTGGAAACACCATATATTTT,CASSQLGLAGNTIYF
TRBD2,TRBV9,NA,TRBJ2-2,19,TGTGCCAGCAGCGTAGGCTTAGCGGGAGGCTCCACGAACACCGGGGAGCTGTTTTTT,CASSVGLAGGSTNTGELFF
NA,TRBV2,few,TRBJ1-5,13,TGTGCCAGCAGTCAAGAGGGAGATCAGCCCCAGCATTTT,CASSQEGDQPQHF
NA,TRBV5-1,NA,TRBJ2-7,16,TGCGCCAGCAGCTTGGAAGGCGGACGGAGCAACTACGAGCAGTACTTC,CASSLEGGRSNYEQYF
NA,TRBV7-2,few,TRBJ2-4,17,TGTGCCAGCAGCTCCCCAAAGGACCCGGACCGCCGAAACATTCAGTACTTC,CASSSPKDPDRRNIQYF
TRBD1,TRBV18,NA,TRBJ1-2,14,TGTGCCAGCTCACCAGACAGGGGGGGCTATGGCTACACCTTC,CASSPDRGGYGYTF
TRBD1,TRBV11-1,NA,TRBJ2-5,16,TGTGCCAGCAGCTTAGTTCCAGGGGGCTTCCAAGAGACCCAGTACTTC,CASSLVPGGFQETQYF
NA,TRBV29-1,NA,TRBJ2-4,15,TGCAGCGTTGAAGATCGATCGGGGATGGGGAACATTCAGTACTTC,CSVEDRSGMGNIQYF
NA,TRBV15,NA,TRBJ2-1,15,TGTGCCACCAGGGGGTTTCGCGGGACCTACAATGAGCAGTTCTTC,CATRGFRGTYNEQFF
TRBD2,TRBV5-1,NA,TRBJ2-1,18,TGCGCCAGCAGATGGCTAGCGGGAGCCCTCCCTACTTACAATGAGCAGTTCTTC,CASRWLAGALPTYNEQFF
NA,TRBV27,NA,TRBJ2-6,22,TGTGCCAGCAGTCCCTTCCGGGAAGGCTATCTCCGTGGTAGCTCTGGGGCCAACGTCCTGACTTTC,CASSPFREGYLRGSSGANVLTF
NA,TRBV23-1,NA,TRBJ1-2,14,TGCGCCAGCAGTCTTAACCGCCTGGGCCGATGCTACACCTTC,CASSLNRLGRCYTF
NA,TRBV4-1,many,TRBJ2-5,12,TGCGCCAGCAGCCAGCATGAAGAGACCCAGTACTTC,CASSQHEETQYF
TRBD1,TRBV6-1,NA,TRBJ1-2,13,TGTGCCAGCACCCCCGGGACAGGGGATGGCTACACCTTC,CASTPGTGDGYTF
NA,TRBV29-1,many,TRBJ1-1,15,TGCAGCGTTGCCCCAGGATGGGGGATGAACACTGAAGCTTTCTTT,CSVAPGWGMNTEAFF
NA,TRBV7-2,NA,TRBJ2-1,13,TGTGCCAGCAGCCTACTGACCCACAATGAGCAGTTCTTC,CASSLLTHNEQFF
NA,TRBV5-4,NA,TRBJ1-1,14,TGTGCCAGCAGCTTGGGGGGGACGAACACTGAAGCTTTCTTT,CASSLGGTNTEAFF
TRBD1,TRBV10-3,many,TRBJ2-4,13,TGTGCCATCAGTGTCGGACAGGGTGACATTCAGTACTTC,CAISVGQGDIQYF
NA,TRBV4-2,NA,TRBJ1-2,14,TGTGCCAGCAGCTCCCGCGGAGGGGATTATGGCTACACCTTC,CASSSRGGDYGYTF
NA,TRBV18,NA,TRBJ1-1,14,TGTGCCAGCTCACCGCAGGGATTGAACACTGAAGCTTTCTTT,CASSPQGLNTEAFF
NA,TRBV2,NA,TRBJ1-5,14,TGTGCCAGCAGTGAGACGTCGGGGGATCAGCCCCAGCATTTT,CASSETSGDQPQHF
TRBD1,TRBV27,NA,TRBJ1-3,13,TGTGCCAGCAGAGGGGGCCCTGGAAACACCATATATTTT,CASRGGPGNTIYF
NA,TRBV19,NA,TRBJ1-4,16,TGTGCCAGTACCCCGGGAGCCCCTTTTTATAATGAAAAACTGTTTTTT,CASTPGAPFYNEKLFF
NA,TRBV6-1,NA,TRBJ2-3,15,TGTGCCAGCAGTGAAGAGGCGGGGCGGGGAGATACGCAGTATTTT,CASSEEAGRGDTQYF
NA,TRBV4-2,NA,TRBJ2-1,15,TGTGCCAGCAGCCGTTCCGGGGACCTGGACAATGAGCAGTTCTTC,CASSRSGDLDNEQFF
NA,TRBV5-4,many,TRBJ2-5,14,TGTGCCAGCAGCTTGGGGCTCGCTCAAGAGACCCAGTACTTC,CASSLGLAQETQYF
TRBD2,TRBV11-2,NA,TRBJ2-2,16,TGTGCCAGCAGCTTACTAGCGGGAGCGAACACCGGGGAGCTGTTTTTT,CASSLLAGANTGELFF